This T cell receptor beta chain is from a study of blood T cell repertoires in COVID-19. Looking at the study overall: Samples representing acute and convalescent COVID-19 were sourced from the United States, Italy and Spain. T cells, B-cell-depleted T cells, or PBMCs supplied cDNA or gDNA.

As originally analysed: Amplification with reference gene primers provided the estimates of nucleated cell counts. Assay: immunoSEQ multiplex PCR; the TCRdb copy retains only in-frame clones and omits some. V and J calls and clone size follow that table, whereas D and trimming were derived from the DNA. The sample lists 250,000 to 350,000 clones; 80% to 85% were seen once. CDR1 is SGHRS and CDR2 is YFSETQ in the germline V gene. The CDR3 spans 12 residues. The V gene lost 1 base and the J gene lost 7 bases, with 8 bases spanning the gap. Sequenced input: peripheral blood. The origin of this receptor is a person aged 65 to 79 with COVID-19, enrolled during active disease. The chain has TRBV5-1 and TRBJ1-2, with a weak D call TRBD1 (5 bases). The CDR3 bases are TGCGCCAGCAGCTTGCAGGGCTCTGGCTACACCTTC. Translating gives CASSLQGSGYTF.